A selection of T cell receptor beta chains follows, all from one sample in a study of cytomegalovirus exposure and HLA in healthy donors. Generated by immunoSEQ multiplex PCR, the TCRdb table keeps only in-frame clones and is missing some. The sample records 150,000 to 200,000 clones, 70% to 85% being singletons. The sequencing input was PBMCs. The receptor source for this set is a woman aged 25 to 39 in good health and CMV-seronegative. Each CDR3 is given with its conserved first and last residue. A D gene is named only where the DNA matches it firmly. The listing skips clone size in some rows; elsewhere it reads once, few, many or a size class.

v_call: TRBV5-6; clone_size: -; j_call: TRBJ1-5; d_call: TRBD1; cdr3_aa: CASSLLGTGGGQPQHF; cdr3_nt: TGTGCCAGCAGCTTGCTCGGGACAGGGGGAGGTCAGCCCCAGCATTTT
v_call: TRBV10-3; clone_size: once; j_call: TRBJ2-7; d_call: TRBD2; cdr3_aa: CAISEYGTSAYEQYF; cdr3_nt: TGTGCCATCAGTGAGTACGGGACTAGCGCGTACGAGCAGTACTTC
v_call: TRBV5-1; clone_size: -; j_call: TRBJ1-1; d_call: TRBD1; cdr3_aa: CASSIGGTGGANTEAFF; cdr3_nt: TGCGCCAGCAGTATTGGCGGGACAGGGGGCGCAAACACTGAAGCTTTCTTT
v_call: TRBV5-1; clone_size: -; j_call: TRBJ2-1; d_call: -; cdr3_aa: CASSWSRKSSYNEQFF; cdr3_nt: TGCGCCAGCAGCTGGAGTCGGAAAAGCTCCTACAATGAGCAGTTCTTC
v_call: TRBV7-9; clone_size: -; j_call: TRBJ2-1; d_call: -; cdr3_aa: CASSHKRITTGNNEQFF; cdr3_nt: TGTGCCAGCAGCCACAAACGTATAACCACAGGGAACAATGAGCAGTTCTTC
v_call: TRBV10-3; clone_size: once; j_call: TRBJ1-1; d_call: TRBD1; cdr3_aa: CAITGQGDTEAFF; cdr3_nt: TGTGCCATCACTGGACAGGGTGACACTGAAGCTTTCTTT
v_call: TRBV19; clone_size: -; j_call: TRBJ2-7; d_call: TRBD1; cdr3_aa: CASSIRTGSYEQYF; cdr3_nt: TGTGCCAGTAGTATTCGGACAGGCTCCTACGAGCAGTACTTC
v_call: TRBV5-1; clone_size: -; j_call: TRBJ1-4; d_call: -; cdr3_aa: CASSLVAQSNEKLFF; cdr3_nt: TGCGCCAGCAGCTTGGTCGCACAAAGTAATGAAAAACTGTTTTTT
v_call: TRBV7-2; clone_size: few; j_call: TRBJ2-7; d_call: TRBD2; cdr3_aa: CASSLGGSGSLRVEQYF; cdr3_nt: TGTGCCAGCAGCTTAGGAGGTAGCGGGAGTTTAAGGGTCGAGCAGTACTTC
v_call: TRBV19; clone_size: -; j_call: TRBJ1-5; d_call: -; cdr3_aa: CASSMYLNSNQPQHF; cdr3_nt: TGTGCCAGTAGTATGTATCTTAATAGCAATCAGCCCCAGCATTTT
v_call: TRBV5-1; clone_size: -; j_call: TRBJ1-3; d_call: -; cdr3_aa: CASSFPEGPGRREF; cdr3_nt: TGCGCCAGCAGCTTCCCCGAGGGGCCGGGACGCCGGGAGTTT
v_call: TRBV6-1; clone_size: once; j_call: TRBJ1-1; d_call: -; cdr3_aa: CASRTGWVNTEAFF; cdr3_nt: TGTGCCAGCAGGACGGGGTGGGTGAACACTGAAGCTTTCTTT
v_call: TRBV4-1; clone_size: -; j_call: TRBJ2-5; d_call: -; cdr3_aa: CASSHVRDTQETQYF; cdr3_nt: TGCGCCAGCAGCCACGTCCGGGACACCCAAGAGACCCAGTACTTC